This TCR beta chain was observed in a study of control samples from healthy donors and cancer patients. Clones were read by immunoSEQ multiplex PCR, and TCRdb kept only the in-frame ones, dropping some. The sample lists approximately 90,000 clones, 93% occurring once. The germline gives CDR1 SGHVS, CDR2 FQNEAQ. Deletions cut 1 base from V and 3 bases from J, with 10 bases between. CDR3 length: 15 amino acids. The sequenced sample consisted of blood. V is TRBV7-8 and J is TRBJ2-1; D is uncertain. This receptor was obtained from a woman aged 30 to 39 in good health. Here the CDR3 DNA reads TGTGCCAGCAGCTTAGAGCGAGTAAGCTACAATGAGCAGTTCTTC. It yields the protein CASSLERVSYNEQFF.